This T cell receptor beta chain was captured by sequencing in a study of blood T cell repertoires in COVID-19. The overall study: Sources were T cells, B-cell-depleted T cells, or PBMCs; the material itself was cDNA or gDNA.

It was during active infection that Seattle patients were enrolled and then longitudinally followed. Methods used by the authors: Amplification of reference gene primers was used by the study to estimate nucleated cell counts. The repertoire was sequenced with immunoSEQ multiplex PCR; TCRdb's copy has only in-frame clones and lacks some. The V and J calls and clone size come from that table; D and trimming were worked out from the DNA. The table shows 250,000 to 350,000 clones, with roughly 84% occurring only once. The clonotype was recovered from a human donor with COVID-19, enrolled during active disease. The donor label of this sample is uncertain. Sequencing input: peripheral blood.

The CDR3 spells CASSPVLGRVGQYF. The CDR3 nucleotides are TGCGCCAGCAGCCCAGTACTAGGGAGGGTAGGCCAGTACTTC. The rearrangement links TRBV4-3 to TRBJ2-5; 7 positions agree with TRBD2. Germline CDR1 reads LGHNA; CDR2 reads YSLEER. The ends lost 4 bases at V and 10 bases at J; junction bases unmatched: 12. The CDR3 contains 14 residues.